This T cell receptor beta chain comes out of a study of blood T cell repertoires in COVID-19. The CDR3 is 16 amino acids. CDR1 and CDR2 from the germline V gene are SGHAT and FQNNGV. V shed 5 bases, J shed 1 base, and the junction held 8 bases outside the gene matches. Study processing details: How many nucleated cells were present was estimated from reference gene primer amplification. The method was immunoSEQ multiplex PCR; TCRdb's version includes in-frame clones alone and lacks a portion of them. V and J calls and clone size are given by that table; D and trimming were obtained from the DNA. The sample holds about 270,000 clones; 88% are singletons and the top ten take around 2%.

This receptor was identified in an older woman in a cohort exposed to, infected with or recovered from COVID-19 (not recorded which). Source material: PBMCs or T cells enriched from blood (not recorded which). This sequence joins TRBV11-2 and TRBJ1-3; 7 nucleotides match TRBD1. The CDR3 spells CASSQEQGKSGNTIYF. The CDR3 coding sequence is TGTGCCAGCAGCCAAGAACAGGGGAAATCTGGAAACACCATATATTTT.